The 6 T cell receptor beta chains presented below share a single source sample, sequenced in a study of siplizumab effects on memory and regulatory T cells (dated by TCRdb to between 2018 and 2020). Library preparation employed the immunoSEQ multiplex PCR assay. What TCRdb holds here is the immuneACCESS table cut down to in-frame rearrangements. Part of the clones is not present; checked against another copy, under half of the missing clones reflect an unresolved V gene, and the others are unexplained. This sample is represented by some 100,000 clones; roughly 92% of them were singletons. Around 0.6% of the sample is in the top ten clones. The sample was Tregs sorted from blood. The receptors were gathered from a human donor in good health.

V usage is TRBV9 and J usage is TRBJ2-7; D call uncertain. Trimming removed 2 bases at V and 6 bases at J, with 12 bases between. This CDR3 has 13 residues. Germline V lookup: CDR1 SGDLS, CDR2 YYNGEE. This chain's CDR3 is CASSVPRYSEQYF. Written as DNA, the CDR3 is TGTGCCAGCAGCGTCCCCAGATATTCCGAGCAGTACTTC.

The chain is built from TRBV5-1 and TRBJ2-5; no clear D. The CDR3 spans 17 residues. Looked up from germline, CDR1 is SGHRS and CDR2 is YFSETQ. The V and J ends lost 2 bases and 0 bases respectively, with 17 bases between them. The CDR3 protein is CASSLHVRRMYQETQYF. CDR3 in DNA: TGCGCCAGCAGCTTACACGTCCGGCGGATGTACCAAGAGACCCAGTACTTC.

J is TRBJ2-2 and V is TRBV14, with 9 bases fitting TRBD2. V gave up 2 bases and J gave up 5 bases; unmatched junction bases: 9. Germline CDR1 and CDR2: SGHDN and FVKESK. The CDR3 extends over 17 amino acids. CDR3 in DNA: TGTGCCAGCAGCCAACCAAAACTAGCGGGCGGGACCGGGGAGCTGTTTTTT. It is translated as CASSQPKLAGGTGELFF.

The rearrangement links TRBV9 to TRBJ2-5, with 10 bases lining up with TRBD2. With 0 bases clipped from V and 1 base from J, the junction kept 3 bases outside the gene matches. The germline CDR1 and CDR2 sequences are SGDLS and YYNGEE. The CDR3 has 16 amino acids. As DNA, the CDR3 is TGTGCCAGCAGCGTAGACCAGCGGGAGGGCCAAGAGACCCAGTACTTC. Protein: CASSVDQREGQETQYF.

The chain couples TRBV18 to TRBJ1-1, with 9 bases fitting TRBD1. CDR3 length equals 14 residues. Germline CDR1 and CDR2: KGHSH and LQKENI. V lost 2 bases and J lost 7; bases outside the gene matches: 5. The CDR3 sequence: CASSPYTGGGEAFF. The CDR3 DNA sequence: TGTGCCAGCTCACCATACACAGGGGGCGGTGAAGCTTTCTTT.

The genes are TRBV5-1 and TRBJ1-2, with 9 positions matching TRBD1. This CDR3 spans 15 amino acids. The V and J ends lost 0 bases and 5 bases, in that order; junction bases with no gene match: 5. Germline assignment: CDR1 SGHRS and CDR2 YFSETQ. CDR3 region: CASSLGDRVGYGYTF. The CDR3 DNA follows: TGCGCCAGCAGCTTGGGGGACAGGGTAGGGTATGGCTACACCTTC.